This T cell receptor beta chain emerged from a study of blood T cells in healthy people across ages. Using a J-beta primer mix together with a sample-barcoded 5' primer, a second PCR was run for roughly 7 to 11 cycles. TCRdb reanalysed the 5' RACE reads using MiXCR and keeps one entry per CDR3 protein. The table lists around 790,000 distinct CDR3 sequences, around 45% of them singletons. Of note for this clonotype: Antigen: not known. At one of its ends the junction is not consistent with the germline gene, which may arise from a read error.

Study-level findings and limits: Measured against age, TCR beta diversity per million T cells decreased in a roughly linear manner. Researchers deemed the diversity estimates from one million T cells underestimates.

A minimum of 6.5 million PBMCs was isolated per sample. CDR1 LGHDT and CDR2 YNNKEL come from the germline V gene (reference sequence). CDR3 length: 15 residues. What was sequenced was blood. This TCR came from a man between 60 and 75 years old in good health. V is TRBV3-1 and J is TRBJ2-7, with 7 bases matching TRBD2. CDR3 sequence (DNA): TGCGCCAGCAGCCAAGGCCTAGCGGAGGGTTACGAGCAGTACTTC. Its protein product is CASSQGLAEGYEQYF.